A selection of T cell receptor beta chains follows, all from one sample in a study of blood T cell repertoires in COVID-19. The method was immunoSEQ multiplex PCR; TCRdb's version includes in-frame clones alone and lacks a portion of them. The sample lists around 310,000 clones, approximately 91% occurring once. Specimen: peripheral blood. The source is a woman aged 55 to 70 with acute or convalescent COVID-19. Each CDR3 is given with its conserved first and last residue. D genes are given only for firm matches. A clone size is listed for some rows: how often the clone was seen (once, few, many), or a class if it is expanded.

V	D	size	J	CDR3	DNA
TRBV18	TRBD1	-	TRBJ1-1	CASSPQGADTEAFF	TGTGCCAGCTCACCCCAGGGGGCCGACACTGAAGCTTTCTTT
TRBV4-3	-	once	TRBJ1-3	CASSQTRYSGNTIYF	TGCGCCAGCAGCCAAACGCGGTACTCTGGAAACACCATATATTTT
TRBV7-2	-	-	TRBJ1-2	CASSLAPSPRGNYGYTF	TGTGCCAGCAGCTTAGCCCCGTCGCCCAGGGGTAACTATGGCTACACCTTC
TRBV2	TRBD2	-	TRBJ2-7	CASSLSGGSTYEQYF	TGTGCCAGCAGTTTGAGCGGGGGGTCCACCTACGAGCAGTACTTC
TRBV15	-	-	TRBJ2-2	CATSRELVPNTGELFF	TGTGCCACCAGCAGAGAACTGGTCCCGAACACCGGGGAGCTGTTTTTT
TRBV7-2	TRBD1	-	TRBJ1-5	CASSADRGREPQHF	TGTGCCAGCAGCGCAGACAGGGGTAGGGAGCCCCAGCATTTT
TRBV9	-	-	TRBJ2-2	CASSVASRTNTGELFF	TGTGCCAGCAGCGTAGCCTCGCGGACGAACACCGGGGAGCTGTTTTTT
TRBV5-6	TRBD1	-	TRBJ1-5	CASSAGWGQVDQSQHF	TGTGCCAGCAGCGCGGGGTGGGGACAGGTGGATCAGTCCCAGCATTTT
TRBV6-5	TRBD1	-	TRBJ1-3	CASKQGASGNTIYF	TGTGCCAGCAAACAGGGGGCCTCTGGAAACACCATATATTTT
TRBV6-1	-	-	TRBJ2-5	CASSERGGAGTQYF	TGTGCCAGCAGTGAAAGGGGGGGGGCCGGGACCCAGTACTTC
TRBV5-6	-	-	TRBJ1-4	CASGSGLSVLNEKLFF	TGTGCCAGCGGCTCGGGTCTGTCGGTTCTGAATGAAAAACTGTTTTTT
TRBV7-2	-	-	TRBJ2-7	CASTQRAGAYEQYF	TGTGCCAGCACCCAGAGGGCAGGAGCCTACGAGCAGTACTTC
TRBV7-9	-	-	TRBJ2-7	CASSSMYEQYF	TGTGCCAGCAGCTCCATGTACGAGCAGTACTTC
TRBV7-3	TRBD1	-	TRBJ1-1	CASSTQGGTEAFF	TGTGCCAGCAGCACCCAGGGGGGCACTGAAGCTTTCTTT
TRBV28	-	-	TRBJ1-1	CASSLQGSAEAFF	TGTGCCAGCAGCCTACAGGGTTCTGCCGAAGCTTTCTTT
TRBV11-3	TRBD1	-	TRBJ2-7	CASSMGQGYEQYF	TGTGCCAGCAGCATGGGACAGGGGTACGAGCAGTACTTC
TRBV18	TRBD1	-	TRBJ2-2	CASSSQDRGNTGELFF	TGTGCCAGCTCATCTCAGGACAGGGGGAACACCGGGGAGCTGTTTTTT